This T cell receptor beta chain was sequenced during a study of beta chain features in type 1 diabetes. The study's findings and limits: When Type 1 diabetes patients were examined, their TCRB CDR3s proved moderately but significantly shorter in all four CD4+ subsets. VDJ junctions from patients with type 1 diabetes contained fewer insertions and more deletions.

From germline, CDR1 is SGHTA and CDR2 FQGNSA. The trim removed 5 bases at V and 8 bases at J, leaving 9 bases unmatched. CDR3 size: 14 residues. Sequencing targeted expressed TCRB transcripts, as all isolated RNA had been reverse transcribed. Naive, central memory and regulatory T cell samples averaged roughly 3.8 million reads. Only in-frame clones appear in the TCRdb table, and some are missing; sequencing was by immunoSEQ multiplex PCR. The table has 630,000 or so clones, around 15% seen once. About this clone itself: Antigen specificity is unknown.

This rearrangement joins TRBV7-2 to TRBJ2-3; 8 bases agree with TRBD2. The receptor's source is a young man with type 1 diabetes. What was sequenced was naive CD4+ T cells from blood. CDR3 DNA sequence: TGTGCCAGCAGCCCCGGGACTAGTGGGAGTACGCAGTATTTT. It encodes CASSPGTSGSTQYF.